One and the same sample provided the 27 T cell receptor beta chains below, sequenced in a study of blood T cell repertoires in COVID-19. TCRdb keeps only in-frame clones here, not all; method: immunoSEQ multiplex PCR. This table holds about 230,000 clones, 87% found once. Sequencing used PBMCs or T cells enriched from blood (not recorded which). These receptors were collected from a man in his thirties or forties who had recovered from COVID-19.

This clone was recorded only once. The V call is TRBV29-1, the J call TRBJ1-1; 8 nucleotides match TRBD1. The CDR3 runs 15 residues. V was clipped by 7 bases and J by 4 bases; unmatched bases: 14. CDR1 is SQVTM and CDR2 is ANQGSEA in the germline V gene. CDR3 in amino acids: CSAGGKQGEGTEAFF. In nucleotides, the CDR3 is TGCAGCGCTGGGGGGAAACAGGGGGAGGGCACTGAAGCTTTCTTT.

This chain uses TRBV28 with TRBJ2-3, with 9 bases identical to TRBD1. CDR1 and CDR2 from the germline V gene are MDHEN and SYDVKM. This CDR3 contains 14 residues. V shed 6 bases, J shed 4 bases, and the junction held 5 bases outside the gene matches. CDR3 protein: CASRGQGTADTQYF. The CDR3 bases are TGTGCCAGCAGAGGACAGGGGACCGCAGATACGCAGTATTTT.

V and J are TRBV3-1 (or the pseudogene TRBV3-2) and TRBJ1-5; maybe TRBD1 (5 bases). Germline assignment: CDR1 LGHDT and CDR2 YNNKEL (reference sequence). The CDR3 consists of 16 residues. V gave up 6 bases and J gave up 0 bases, with 15 bases separating them. As DNA, the CDR3 is TGTGCCAGCAGTCCCGGTGGAACAGGTAGCAATCAGCCCCAGCATTTT. Its protein is CASSPGGTGSNQPQHF.

This chain uses TRBV4-3 with TRBJ1-2, with 7 bases identical to TRBD1. With 0 bases clipped from V and 3 bases from J, the junction kept 10 bases outside the gene matches. This CDR3 comprises 17 residues. Germline CDR1 LGHNA, CDR2 YSLEER. The CDR3 spells CASSQDGAWGTDYGYTF. For the CDR3, the DNA is TGCGCCAGCAGCCAAGATGGAGCTTGGGGGACAGACTATGGCTACACCTTC.

J is TRBJ2-5 and V is TRBV19, with a possible D match to TRBD2 (6 bases). Trimming took 7 bases from V and 3 from J, leaving 15 bases between them. This CDR3 is built from 14 residues. Germline V CDR1 and CDR2: LNHDA, SQIVND (reference sequence). The CDR3 loop reads CASKIGGAEETQYF. CDR3 coding DNA: TGTGCCAGTAAAATCGGAGGGGCGGAAGAGACCCAGTACTTC.

V and J are TRBV4-3 and TRBJ2-1, with 7 bases fitting TRBD2. J was trimmed by 2 bases and V by 0 bases; bases with no gene match: 4. Germline loops: CDR1 LGHNA, CDR2 YSLEER. CDR3 length: 16 residues. DNA for the CDR3: TGCGCCAGCAGCCAAGAGTTTCGGGGGGCCTACAATGAGCAGTTCTTC. It codes for CASSQEFRGAYNEQFF.

This clone was seen once. V usage is TRBV5-8 and J usage is TRBJ2-5; a weak D match, TRBD2 (5 bases). CDR1 is SGHTS, CDR2 YDEGEE, per germline. The CDR3 is 20 amino acids. V was cut by 4 bases and J by 7 bases, with 35 bases left in between. CDR3 region: CASSPSAYLDSNLAGVTQYF. The CDR3, as DNA: TGTGCCAGCAGCCCATCCGCCTACTTAGACTCAAATCTGGCGGGTGTGACCCAGTACTTC. Complete variable domain (other parts from reference TRBV5-8 and TRBJ2-5): EAGVTQSPTHLIKTRGQQATLRCSPISGHTSVYWYQQALGLGLQFLLWYDEGEERNRGNFPPRFSGRQFPNYSSELNVNALELEDSALYLCASSPSAYLDSNLAGVTQYFGPGTRLLVL.

In its sample, this clone was seen a few times. The rearrangement uses TRBV5-1 and TRBJ1-6; 9 bases match TRBD1. The germline V gene encodes CDR1 SGHRS and CDR2 YFSETQ. The CDR3 loop spans 16 amino acids. With V trimmed by 4 bases and J by 7 bases, 9 bases remained unmatched. The CDR3 protein is CASSPLSGTGNSPLHF. In DNA form, the CDR3 reads TGCGCCAGCAGCCCGCTCTCGGGGACAGGGAATTCACCCCTCCACTTT.

The chain has TRBV28 and TRBJ2-7; 7 bases are shared with TRBD1. Germline trimming cut 6 bases from V and 3 bases from J; bases unmatched to any gene: 8. The CDR3 has 14 amino acids. Germline V CDR1 and CDR2: MDHEN, SYDVKM. The CDR3 coding sequence is TGTGCCAGCAGGTCACAGGGGACCCACTACGAGCAGTACTTC. It specifies CASRSQGTHYEQYF.

This sequence joins TRBV30 and TRBJ1-5; 7 bases align to TRBD1. This CDR3 region has 13 residues. The V gene's germline CDR1 is GTSNPN and CDR2 SVGIG (reference sequence). The J segment lost 5 bases and the V segment lost 3 bases, leaving 4 bases of the junction unmatched. CDR3 amino acids: CAWSTQGDQPQHF. The CDR3 DNA reads TGTGCCTGGAGCACCCAGGGGGATCAGCCCCAGCATTTT.

There are a few counts of this clone. The genes are TRBV5-8 and TRBJ1-6; D not certain. Germline loops: CDR1 SGHTS, CDR2 YDEGEE. CDR3 length: 11 amino acids. V was shortened by 0 bases and J by 13 bases, with 5 bases between the two germline ends. This CDR3 reads CASSLANPLHF. In nucleotides, the CDR3 is TGTGCCAGCAGCTTGGCTAATCCCCTCCACTTT.

CDR3 loop: CASSLDRSQGYSPLHF. The CDR3 DNA reads as TGTGCCAGCAGCTTAGATCGTAGTCAGGGCTATTCACCCCTCCACTTT. The chain couples TRBV11-2 to TRBJ1-6; perhaps TRBD1 as D (5 bases). Germline V gene data show CDR1 as SGHAT and CDR2 as FQNNGV. CDR3 length equals 16 residues. Trimming shortened V by 0 bases and J by 8 bases, and 14 bases separated the two germline ends.

This chain links TRBV3-1 (or the pseudogene TRBV3-2) with TRBJ2-7; TRBD2 agrees at 9 bases. V trimming: 1 base; J trimming: 3 bases; junction bases outside the gene matches: 10. CDR3 length: 17 amino acids. The germline gives CDR1 LGHDT, CDR2 YNNKEL (reference sequence). This CDR3 is CASSQGGISRGGYEQYF. As DNA, the CDR3 is TGTGCCAGCAGCCAAGGTGGGATTTCGCGGGGGGGCTACGAGCAGTACTTC.

The chain employs TRBV7-8 and TRBJ1-1, with D unresolved. Between the trimmed V and J ends, which lost 8 bases and 8 bases, there was a span of 21 bases. The CDR3 has 14 residues. In germline, CDR1 is SGHVS, CDR2 FQNEAQ. Written as DNA, the CDR3 is TGTGCCAGCCGAAGAGGGTTGATGTTCACCGAAGCTTTCTTT. Its translation: CASRRGLMFTEAFF.

The gene calls are TRBV11-1 and TRBJ1-2, with 10 bases that match TRBD1. V lost 4 bases and J lost 4; bases outside the gene matches: 3. The CDR3 has 14 amino acids. Looked up from germline, CDR1 is SGHAT and CDR2 is FQDESV (reference sequence). The CDR3 loop is CASSSTGGTYGYTF. Written as DNA, the CDR3 is TGTGCCAGCAGCTCGACAGGGGGCACCTATGGCTACACCTTC. Combining the CDR3 with reference TRBV11-1 and TRBJ1-2 gives the whole variable domain EAEVAQSPRYKITEKSQAVAFWCDPISGHATLYWYRQILGQGPELLVQFQDESVVDDSQLPKDRFSAERLKGVDSTLKIQPAELGDSAMYLCASSSTGGTYGYTFGSGTRLTVV.

The chain uses TRBV5-1 and TRBJ2-7; TRBD1 agrees at 7 bases. Germline V gene data show CDR1 as SGHRS and CDR2 as YFSETQ. The V segment lost 1 base and the J segment 4 bases; nucleotides outside the gene matches: 8. The CDR3 is 15 residues long. The CDR3 nucleotides read TGCGCCAGCAGCTTGTCCCCGGGACAGAGTTACGAGCAGTACTTC. Translation: CASSLSPGQSYEQYF.

CDR3 sequence (DNA): TGTGCCAGCAGTCCCCGACTAGCGGGGGGGCTGACCAAAAACATTCAGTACTTC. Its translation is CASSPRLAGGLTKNIQYF. The rearrangement joins TRBV6-2 or TRBV6-3 to TRBJ2-4; 14 bases line up with TRBD2. Germline V gene lookup returns CDR1 MNHEY and CDR2 SVGEGT. This CDR3 comprises 18 residues. V was clipped by 5 bases and J by 2 bases; unmatched bases: 8.

The chain combines TRBV18 with TRBJ2-5; 7 nucleotides align to TRBD1. Trimming cost V 5 bases and J 2 bases; bases outside gene matches: 2. The CDR3 is 13 amino acids. Germline assignment: CDR1 KGHSH and CDR2 LQKENI. The CDR3 sequence is CASSDRVQETQYF. CDR3 in DNA: TGTGCCAGCTCAGACAGGGTACAAGAGACCCAGTACTTC.

This clone occurred once. The rearrangement joins TRBV2 to TRBJ2-3, with 13 bases that match TRBD2. CDR3 length: 14 amino acids. Germline V CDR1 and CDR2: SNHLY, FYNNEI. The trim removed 10 bases at V and 6 bases at J, leaving 7 bases unmatched. This CDR3 reads CATKWTSGSDTQYF. CDR3 nucleotides: TGTGCCACCAAATGGACTAGCGGGAGTGATACGCAGTATTTT.

This clone is a singleton in its sample. The chain uses TRBV4-2 and TRBJ2-1; the match to TRBD2 covers 11 bases. Germline V gene sequence: CDR1 LGHNA, CDR2 YNFKEQ. This CDR3 has 21 amino acids. V gave up 0 bases and J gave up 6 bases; unmatched junction bases: 19. The CDR3 here is CASSQDPILAGVSVGRNEQFF. The CDR3 region has the DNA TGTGCCAGCAGCCAAGATCCGATACTAGCGGGAGTAAGTGTCGGACGCAATGAGCAGTTCTTC.

This sequence joins TRBV10-1 and TRBJ2-7; 8 bases agree with TRBD2. V lost 3 bases to trimming and J lost 6 bases; unmatched junction nucleotides: 10. CDR1 WNHNN and CDR2 SYGVQD come from the germline V gene (reference sequence). This CDR3 is 15 amino acids long. CDR3 in DNA: TGCGCCAGCAGTGAAGCTAAAGCGGGAGAGGGCGAGCAGTACTTC. It yields the protein CASSEAKAGEGEQYF.

The chain carries TRBV5-8 and TRBJ1-2; D is possibly TRBD1 (5 bases). Germline V gene sequence: CDR1 SGHTS, CDR2 YDEGEE. V was cut by 2 bases and J by 3 bases, with 8 bases left in between. CDR3 length: 13 amino acids. CDR3 DNA: TGTGCCAGCAGCTTCGGGGGGTACTATGGCTACACCTTC. This gives the protein CASSFGGYYGYTF.

The gene calls are TRBV27 and TRBJ1-1; D is ambiguous. CDR3 length: 11 residues. The V end was cut by 4 bases, the J end by 6 bases, with 6 bases between. Germline V gene sequence: CDR1 MNHEY, CDR2 SMNVEV (reference sequence). CDR3 in amino acids: CASSSRSEAFF. The CDR3 coding sequence is TGTGCCAGCAGTTCCCGGTCTGAAGCTTTCTTT.

The chain joins TRBV24-1 to TRBJ2-2, with D perhaps TRBD2 (6 bases). The CDR3 covers 14 residues. The V gene's germline CDR1 is KGHDR and CDR2 SFDVKD. Trimming removed 7 bases from V and 1 base from J, with 9 bases in between. The CDR3 DNA is TGTGCCACCAGCGGAGGGAAGAACACCGGGGAGCTGTTTTTT. Encoded protein: CATSGGKNTGELFF.

The chain couples TRBV19 to TRBJ1-1, with D unresolved. V gave up 5 bases and J gave up 2 bases, with 15 bases separating them. CDR3 length: 15 residues. CDR1 is LNHDA, CDR2 SQIVND, per germline (reference sequence). The CDR3 protein is CASSSRQIANTEAFF. CDR3 in DNA: TGTGCCAGTAGTTCCCGGCAGATAGCTAACACTGAAGCTTTCTTT.

This chain joins TRBV6-5 and TRBJ1-2, with D possibly matching TRBD1 (6 bases). V was clipped by 6 bases and J by 5 bases, with 13 bases between them. The CDR3 has 13 amino acids. Germline values: CDR1 MNHEY, CDR2 SVGAGI. The CDR3 here is CASRQGLGYGYTF. The CDR3 DNA reads as TGTGCCAGCAGACAGGGTCTAGGGTATGGCTACACCTTC.

This chain links TRBV18 with TRBJ1-1, with 9 bases lining up with TRBD1. Germline V CDR1 and CDR2: KGHSH, LQKENI. J was trimmed by 0 bases and V by 1 base; bases with no gene match: 3. The CDR3 sequence is 16 residues long. Here the CDR3 DNA reads TGTGCCAGCTCACCACTGGGACAGGGAATGAACACTGAAGCTTTCTTT. Translation: CASSPLGQGMNTEAFF.